What follows are 12 T cell receptor beta chains derived from one specimen sequenced in a study of patients and donors after allogeneic stem cell transplantation. TCRdb re-analysed the RT-PCR reads in MiXCR, keeping a single row per CDR3 protein. The sample lists about 960,000 distinct CDR3 sequences, roughly 17% occurring once. Sequenced input: blood, either unsorted or a sorted T cell fraction (not recorded which). The origin of the receptors is a human donor who was either an allogeneic HSCT recipient or a stem cell or donor lymphocyte infusion donor (not recorded which). It is not recorded whose cells these are; they may come from a transplant donor.

This clonotype has only a few counts. V usage is TRBV20-1 and J usage is TRBJ2-7; D unclear. From germline, CDR1 is DFQATT and CDR2 SNEGSKA (reference sequence). V lost 3 bases, J lost 3 bases, and 9 bases lay in between. The CDR3 extends over 12 amino acids. The CDR3 loop is CSASNSYYEQYF. The DNA for the CDR3 is TGCAGTGCTAGTAACAGCTACTACGAGCAGTACTTC.

The chain carries TRBV12-5 and TRBJ2-1; D is uncertain. Germline V gene lookup returns CDR1 LGHNT and CDR2 FRNRAP. The CDR3 covers 16 residues. V shed 1 base and J shed 3 bases, with 13 bases lying between them. Here the CDR3 DNA reads TGTGCTAGTGGTTTGGGATCCCCCAGCAACTACAATGAGCAGTTCTTC. It translates to CASGLGSPSNYNEQFF.

The chain employs TRBV19 and TRBJ2-1; 7 positions match TRBD2. Germline V gene sequence: CDR1 LNHDA, CDR2 SQIVND (reference sequence). V lost 10 bases and J lost 8; bases outside the gene matches: 8. This CDR3 has 12 amino acids. The chain's CDR3 is CATRSGIDEQFF. The DNA for the CDR3 is TGTGCCACCCGGAGCGGGATTGATGAGCAGTTCTTC.

This clonotype was picked up a small number of times. V and J are TRBV5-1 and TRBJ1-1; perhaps TRBD1 as D (6 bases). V was pared by 0 bases and J by 0 bases, with 12 bases between. The V gene's germline CDR1 is SGHRS and CDR2 YFSETQ. CDR3 length: 16 residues. The CDR3 DNA reads as TGCGCCAGCAGCTTGGAAGCAGGGGTCATGAACACTGAAGCTTTCTTT. It is translated as CASSLEAGVMNTEAFF.

The rearrangement joins TRBV6-1 to TRBJ2-7; D is possibly TRBD2 (6 bases). The CDR3 is 15 amino acids. Trimming took off 8 bases at V and 4 bases at J, with 21 bases between the two ends. The V gene's germline CDR1 is MNHNS and CDR2 SASEGT. The chain's CDR3 is CASGRQPGDIYEQYF. Here the CDR3 DNA reads TGTGCCAGCGGAAGACAGCCGGGAGACATATACGAGCAGTACTTC.

CDR3 in amino acids: CATSGQTPSGNTIYF. Written as DNA, the CDR3 is TGTGCCACCTCCGGACAGACACCCTCTGGAAACACCATATATTTT. The rearrangement uses TRBV10-3 and TRBJ1-3, with D tentatively TRBD1 (6 bases). Germline V gene sequence: CDR1 ENHRY, CDR2 SYGVKD. The V gene lost 10 bases and the J gene lost 0 bases, with 16 bases spanning the gap. This CDR3 spans 15 amino acids.

This clonotype was detected only a few times. The rearrangement uses TRBV6-2 or TRBV6-3 and TRBJ2-1, with D hard to call. CDR1 and CDR2 from the germline V gene are MNHEY and SVGEGT. The V end was cut by 0 bases, the J end by 5 bases, with 5 bases between. The CDR3 covers 13 residues. The CDR3 region has the DNA TGTGCCAGCAGTTACTCTCTCGACAATGAGCAGTTCTTC. Translation: CASSYSLDNEQFF.

This sequence joins TRBV12-3 or TRBV12-4 and TRBJ2-2, with D possibly being TRBD1 or TRBD2 (5 bases each). CDR3 length: 14 residues. The ends were cut back, 10 bases at V and 6 bases at J, with 18 bases in the middle. CDR3 loop: CATRAGLKAGELFF. CDR3 DNA sequence: TGTGCCACGAGGGCAGGGTTGAAAGCCGGGGAGCTGTTTTTT.

The chain is built from TRBV11-1 and TRBJ2-5; TRBD1 or TRBD2 may be the D gene (5 bases each). This CDR3 is built from 17 residues. Trimming removed 2 bases from V and 2 bases from J, with 18 bases in between. CDR1 is SGHAT and CDR2 is FQDESV in the germline V gene (reference sequence). This chain's CDR3 is CASSLRGDSHKQETQYF. In DNA, the CDR3 is TGTGCCAGCAGCTTACGGGGAGACAGCCACAAGCAAGAGACCCAGTACTTC.

The table lists this clonotype with many counts. V gene TRBV7-6 combines with J gene TRBJ2-2; the D call may be TRBD1 or TRBD2 (5 bases each). The V and J ends lost 1 base and 2 bases respectively, with 11 bases between them. The CDR3 consists of 16 residues. Germline V CDR1 and CDR2: SGHVS, FNYEAQ. CDR3 in amino acids: CASSLGGSLNTGELFF. The CDR3 nucleotides are TGTGCCAGCAGCTTAGGGGGGAGCCTTAACACCGGGGAGCTGTTTTTT.

This clonotype turned up a few times. The V call is TRBV9, the J call TRBJ2-7; 7 nucleotides line up with TRBD1. Germline V gene lookup returns CDR1 SGDLS and CDR2 YYNGEE. The CDR3 runs 16 residues. Trimming took 4 bases from V and 3 from J; bases not matched to a gene: 13. The CDR3 coding sequence is TGTGCCAGCAGCCCCTCGACAGGGTCCGGAGGCTACGAGCAGTACTTC. Its translation is CASSPSTGSGGYEQYF.

This clonotype has a handful of counts. The V gene is TRBV27, the J gene TRBJ1-2; D perhaps matches TRBD1 (6 bases). Deletions cut 6 bases from V and 4 bases from J, with 18 bases between. Per the germline V gene, CDR1 is MNHEY and CDR2 is SMNVEV (reference sequence). This CDR3 has 15 residues. CDR3 DNA sequence: TGTGCCAGCAGCCCCCTGGGGACACCGCTCTATGGCTACACCTTC. Protein product: CASSPLGTPLYGYTF.